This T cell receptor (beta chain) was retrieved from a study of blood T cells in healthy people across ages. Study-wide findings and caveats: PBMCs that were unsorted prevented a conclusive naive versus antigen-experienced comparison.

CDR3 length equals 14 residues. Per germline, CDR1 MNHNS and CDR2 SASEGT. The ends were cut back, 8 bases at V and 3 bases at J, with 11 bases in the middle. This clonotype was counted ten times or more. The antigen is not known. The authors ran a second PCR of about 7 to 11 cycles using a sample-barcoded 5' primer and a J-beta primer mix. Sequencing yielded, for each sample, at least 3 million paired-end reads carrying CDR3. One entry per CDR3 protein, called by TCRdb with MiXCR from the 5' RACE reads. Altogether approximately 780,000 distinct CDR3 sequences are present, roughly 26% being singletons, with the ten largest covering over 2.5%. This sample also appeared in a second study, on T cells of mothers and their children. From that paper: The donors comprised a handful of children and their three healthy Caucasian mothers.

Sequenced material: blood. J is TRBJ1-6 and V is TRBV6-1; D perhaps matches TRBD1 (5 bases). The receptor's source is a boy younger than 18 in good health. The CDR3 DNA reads TGTGCCAGCGGGGCAGGCGGCTATAATTCACCCCTCCACTTT. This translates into CASGAGGYNSPLHF.